This T cell receptor (beta chain) emerged from a study of T cell repertoires in cytomegalovirus infection (dated by TCRdb to the late 2010s). Background for the entire study: Because public TCR beta signatures pointed to carriage of CMV infection together with the matching HLA type, the HLA type of each donor mattered for the analysis. On the study overall, not on this receptor specifically: In both this cohort and an independent cohort of 300 to 450 donors, the cumulative frequency of public TCR beta family members distinguished carriers of CMV infection plus the relevant HLA type. The ex vivo response was dominated by HLA-C-restricted CMV-specific TCR beta clonotypes, and the single most frequent clonotype in two of eight donors was supplied by these HLA-C-restricted clonotypes.

This clonotype turned up a few times. No cognate antigen has been identified for it. The record has no base qualities; no much larger clone is one base away. Instrument on record: Illumina HiSeq 1500. TCRdb applied fastp at Q25 and MiXCR to the public reads, then kept only in-frame beta chains. When rows share a CDR3 protein, they turn into one entry using the most common DNA and genes. The sample table holds 170,000 or so distinct CDR3 sequences, of which 14% were seen once. In total, the top ten clones hold roughly a quarter of the sample. In the germline V gene, CDR1 corresponds to SGHDT and CDR2 to YYEEEE. Trimming takes 4 bases from V and 10 bases from J, and the germline ends sit 12 bases apart. The CDR3 has 13 amino acids, counting the end cysteine and phenylalanine. The retained sequence is limited to the CDR3, 39 bases, with the frame set at the first base.

The sequence derives from a human donor in good health (CMV status not recorded). Some clones in this sample may be carry-over from other donors' samples. The rearranged chain carries TRBV5-6 and TRBJ1-6, with the D gene too uncertain to name. The sample consisted of PBMCs. The nucleotides read TGTGCCAGCAGCCCTGACCCCAAATCACCCCTCCACTTT. The encoded protein is CASSPDPKSPLHF.